This TCR beta chain was recorded in a study of CD8 T cells in ankylosing spondylitis. Study-wide results and caveats: Significant enrichment of disease-linked clones was reported in matched ankylosing spondylitis synovial fluid. Clones linked to the disease showed a CD8+ phenotype. They occurred at relatively low frequencies in peripheral blood. Characteristic of ankylosing spondylitis blood, it appeared, was a TCR beta motif comprising several highly homologous variants.

Turning to this clonotype: Its cognate antigen is unknown.

Trimming took 7 bases from V and 5 from J, leaving 12 bases between them. Per the germline V gene, CDR1 is LNHNV and CDR2 is YYDKDF (reference sequence). This CDR3 comprises 13 residues. Making the TCR beta libraries involved quantitative 5'-RACE with molecular barcodes. TCRdb itself ran the 5' RACE reads through MiXCR, one entry per CDR3 protein. The sample consists of under 250,000 distinct CDR3 sequences, more than 25% of them appearing once. The chain links TRBV15 to TRBJ1-5; D remains unclear. The sequencing sample was made of blood, either unsorted or a sorted T cell fraction (not recorded which). The TCR sequence derives from a male donor with ankylosing spondylitis or in good health (not recorded which). This chain's CDR3 is CATTQRIDQPQHF. The DNA for the CDR3 is TGTGCCACCACGCAGAGGATTGATCAGCCCCAGCATTTT.